The 20 T cell receptor beta chains listed next were all sequenced from one sample in a study of blood T cell repertoires in COVID-19. Repertoires were generated with immunoSEQ multiplex PCR, while TCRdb's copy carries only in-frame clones and drops some. In the table there are around 230,000 clones, 75% to 90% of which are singletons. Sequenced: PBMCs or T cells enriched from blood (not recorded which). These receptors originate from a woman aged 40 to 50 with acute COVID-19.

The CDR3 DNA reads as TGTGCCAGCAGTTTATCGAAGACAGCCCCCAATTCACCCCTCCACTTT. Amino acids: CASSLSKTAPNSPLHF. The rearrangement links TRBV27 to TRBJ1-6, with D possibly TRBD1 on 5 matching bases. Looked up from germline, CDR1 is MNHEY and CDR2 is SMNVEV (reference sequence). CDR3 length: 16 residues. V lost 0 bases, J lost 7 bases, and 13 bases lay in between.

The count of this clone is one. The genes are TRBV5-6 and TRBJ1-4, with no clear D. V lost 4 bases to trimming and J lost 0 bases, with 13 bases between them. The CDR3 totals 16 residues. Germline lookup yields CDR1 SGHDT and CDR2 YYEEEE. The CDR3 sequence is CASSVQWETTNEKLFF. The CDR3 nucleotides read TGTGCCAGCAGCGTACAGTGGGAGACAACTAATGAAAAACTGTTTTTT.

The J gene is TRBJ1-6, the V gene TRBV28; the match to TRBD1 covers 8 bases. Trimming at V came to 5 bases and at J to 9 bases, leaving 9 bases not matched to a gene. The CDR3 sequence is 15 residues long. CDR1 MDHEN and CDR2 SYDVKM come from the germline V gene. CDR3 protein: CASSPGTGSGSPLHF. Here the CDR3 DNA reads TGTGCCAGCAGTCCCGGGACAGGTTCTGGTTCACCCCTCCACTTT.

The CDR3 bases are TGTGCCAGCAGTCGGACAGGGGGCGCGGGCGGGGAGCTGTTTTTT. Protein product: CASSRTGGAGGELFF. The chain uses TRBV6-5 and TRBJ2-2; 11 bases are shared with TRBD1. Germline trimming cut 5 bases from V and 7 bases from J; bases unmatched to any gene: 6. CDR1 and CDR2 (germline): MNHEY, SVGAGI. The CDR3 extends over 15 amino acids.

This chain joins TRBV11-2 and TRBJ2-1, with D unclear. Germline CDR1 reads SGHAT; CDR2 reads FQNNGV. CDR3 size: 14 residues. V gave up 4 bases and J gave up 7 bases, with 14 bases separating them. For the CDR3, the DNA is TGTGCCAGCAGCTCTCGCCTACTATCGAATGAGCAGTTCTTC. This translates into CASSSRLLSNEQFF.

The chain couples TRBV7-3 to TRBJ1-2, with TRBD1 matching over 8 bases. Trimming at V came to 2 bases and at J to 8 bases, leaving 7 bases not matched to a gene. The germline V gene encodes CDR1 SGHTA and CDR2 FQGTGA. There are 14 residues in the CDR3. Here the CDR3 reads CASSLGQGAGGYTF. The DNA of the CDR3 is TGTGCCAGCAGCTTAGGTCAGGGGGCAGGCGGCTACACCTTC. Looking up the rest from reference TRBV7-3 and TRBJ1-2 gives the full variable domain: GAGVSQTPSNKVTEKGKYVELRCDPISGHTALYWYRQSLGQGPEFLIYFQGTGAADDSGLPNDRFFAVRPEGSVSTLKIQRTERGDSAVYLCASSLGQGAGGYTFGSGTRLTVV.

This rearrangement joins TRBV2 to TRBJ1-5; 10 nucleotides match TRBD1. Germline lookup yields CDR1 SNHLY and CDR2 FYNNEI. J lost 9 bases, V lost 6 bases, and 14 bases had no gene match. This CDR3 region has 16 residues. The DNA for the CDR3 is TGTGCCAGCAGGGGGACAGGGGATGAGGTCAGGGGGCCCCAGCATTTT. Protein: CASRGTGDEVRGPQHF.

This clone was picked up a small number of times. V usage is TRBV25-1 and J usage is TRBJ1-5; 8 nucleotides align to TRBD1. The CDR3 loop spans 16 amino acids. CDR1 and CDR2 from the germline V gene are MGHDK and SYGVNS. Trimming took 6 bases from V and 7 from J; bases not matched to a gene: 14. The CDR3 DNA follows: TGTGCCAGCAGCCCATCCAACGACAGGACAGGGCAGCCCCAGCATTTT. It encodes CASSPSNDRTGQPQHF. Full variable domain (outside the CDR3, taken from reference TRBV25-1 and TRBJ1-5): EADIYQTPRYLVIGTGKKITLECSQTMGHDKMYWYQQDPGMELHLIHYSYGVNSTEKGDLSSESTVSRIRTEHFPLTLESARPSHTSQYLCASSPSNDRTGQPQHFGDGTRLSIL.

The V gene is TRBV6-1, the J gene TRBJ2-5; D might be TRBD2 (5 bases). This CDR3 is 14 amino acids long. CDR1 is MNHNS, CDR2 SASEGT, per germline. Trimming left V 1 base short and J 2 bases short, with 8 bases between. The CDR3, as DNA: TGTGCCAGCAGTGAAGAAAGCGGTCAAGAGACCCAGTACTTC. This encodes CASSEESGQETQYF.

A few counts support this clone. V gene TRBV2 combines with J gene TRBJ1-2; D is possibly TRBD1 (6 bases). The CDR3 totals 15 residues. Germline assignment: CDR1 SNHLY and CDR2 FYNNEI. Trimming removed 7 bases from V and 4 bases from J, with 19 bases in between. The DNA of the CDR3 is TGTGCCAGCATCACAGGGATACAGACTATCTATGGCTACACCTTC. Protein: CASITGIQTIYGYTF.

The chain uses TRBV7-9 and TRBJ1-4, with TRBD1 matching over 10 bases. With 1 base clipped from V and 5 bases from J, the junction kept 1 base outside the gene matches. The CDR3 spans 15 residues. Germline CDR1 and CDR2: SEHNR and FQNEAQ (reference sequence). This CDR3 is CASSLVGQGNEKLFF. DNA for the CDR3: TGTGCCAGCAGCTTAGTGGGACAGGGGAATGAAAAACTGTTTTTT.

V usage is TRBV5-4 and J usage is TRBJ1-1, with 10 bases identical to TRBD1. Per germline, CDR1 SGHNT and CDR2 YYREEE (reference sequence). The V segment lost 3 bases and the J segment 3 bases; nucleotides outside the gene matches: 5. This CDR3 is built from 15 residues. CDR3 nucleotide sequence: TGTGCCAGCAGCTCAAGACAGGGGGCGGACACTGAAGCTTTCTTT. Residues: CASSSRQGADTEAFF.

The rearrangement links TRBV27 to TRBJ1-5; 8 bases match TRBD1. CDR1 and CDR2 (germline): MNHEY, SMNVEV (reference sequence). V gave up 3 bases and J gave up 11 bases; unmatched junction bases: 6. This CDR3 has 13 amino acids. The CDR3 spells CASSLEPTGAQHF. DNA of the CDR3: TGTGCCAGCAGTTTGGAGCCGACAGGGGCCCAGCATTTT.

This rearrangement joins TRBV5-1 to TRBJ2-2, with a possible D match to TRBD1 (6 bases). Trimming took off 4 bases at V and 1 base at J, with 11 bases between the two ends. CDR1 is SGHRS and CDR2 is YFSETQ in the germline V gene. CDR3 size: 15 residues. CDR3 DNA sequence: TGCGCCAGCAGCGCCGGGACAAAGAACACCGGGGAGCTGTTTTTT. Translated, it gives CASSAGTKNTGELFF. Combining the CDR3 with reference TRBV5-1 and TRBJ2-2 gives the whole variable domain KAGVTQTPRYLIKTRGQQVTLSCSPISGHRSVSWYQQTPGQGLQFLFEYFSETQRNKGNFPGRFSGRQFSNSRSEMNVSTLELGDSALYLCASSAGTKNTGELFFGEGSRLTVL.

CDR3: CASGSWIDRGREQFF. CDR3 DNA: TGTGCTAGTGGTTCGTGGATCGACAGGGGGCGTGAGCAGTTCTTC. The J gene is TRBJ2-1, the V gene TRBV12-5; TRBD1 matches 10 bases. This CDR3 region has 15 residues. The germline V gene encodes CDR1 LGHNT and CDR2 FRNRAP. V lost 4 bases, J lost 9 bases, and 9 bases stayed unmatched.

This chain links TRBV28 with TRBJ1-2, with 9 bases that match TRBD1. The CDR3 loop spans 15 amino acids. Germline V gives CDR1 MDHEN, CDR2 SYDVKM. With 4 bases clipped from V and 6 bases from J, the junction kept 9 bases outside the gene matches. The CDR3 region has the DNA TGTGCCAGCAGTTATTTCGTACGGACAGGGGATGGCTACACCTTC. This sequence encodes CASSYFVRTGDGYTF.

This clone was seen only a few times. The rearrangement uses TRBV5-6 and TRBJ2-2, with D unresolved. The V end lost 0 bases, the J end lost 4 bases, and 4 bases lay between the germline ends. This CDR3 is built from 13 residues. Germline V gene data show CDR1 as SGHDT and CDR2 as YYEEEE. CDR3 residues: CASSLGATGELFF. DNA of the CDR3: TGTGCCAGCAGCTTGGGCGCCACCGGGGAGCTGTTTTTT.

The chain uses TRBV7-9 and TRBJ2-5; weak D call: TRBD1 (6 bases). Looked up from germline, CDR1 is SEHNR and CDR2 is FQNEAQ (reference sequence). The CDR3 totals 15 residues. The V gene lost 1 base and the J gene lost 2 bases, with 11 bases spanning the gap. Here the CDR3 reads CASSLVGQGQETQYF. CDR3 bases: TGTGCCAGCAGCTTAGTGGGGCAGGGGCAAGAGACCCAGTACTTC.

The CDR3 nucleotides read TGTGCCAGCAGCCAAGATCGGCCAGGGGGCCACACTGAAGCTTTCTTT. As protein: CASSQDRPGGHTEAFF. V and J are TRBV3-1 (or the pseudogene TRBV3-2) and TRBJ1-1, with TRBD1 identical over 8 bases. The CDR3 runs to 16 residues. Germline CDR1 LGHDT, CDR2 YNNKEL (reference sequence). Trimming cost V 0 bases and J 3 bases; bases outside gene matches: 6.

The chain's CDR3 is CASSSVNLYGYTF. Here the CDR3 DNA reads TGTGCCAGCAGTTCGGTCAACCTCTATGGCTACACCTTC. V usage is TRBV12-3 or TRBV12-4 and J usage is TRBJ1-2; D remains ambiguous. This CDR3 has 13 amino acids. The germline V and J ends were trimmed by 4 bases and 4 bases, with 10 bases remaining between them.